These 28 T cell receptor beta chains were all obtained from the same sample, sequenced in a study of T-cell reconstitution after alpha-beta-depleted transplantation in children. Unique molecular identifiers were built into the TCRbeta library. Via MiXCR, TCRdb re-called the PCR reads, giving one row per CDR3 protein. The data contain about 580,000 distinct CDR3 sequences, approximately 22% of them singletons. The specimen comprised PBMCs, mostly from graft donor cells, sampled 360 days after TCRalphabeta/CD19-depleted stem cell transplant. These receptor sequences come from a boy in the first two years of life who had a stem cell transplant for acute myeloid leukemia, so the T cells may come from the graft donor.

The chain joins TRBV29-1 to TRBJ1-2; D unclear. Per germline, CDR1 SQVTM and CDR2 ANQGSEA. Trimming took 4 bases from V and 1 from J, leaving 10 bases between them. The CDR3 runs to 13 residues. This CDR3 is CSVVGGLNYGYTF. The CDR3 coding sequence is TGCAGCGTTGTAGGTGGGCTTAACTATGGCTACACCTTC. The variable domain in full, completed from reference TRBV29-1 and TRBJ1-2, reads SAVISQKPSRDICQRGTSLTIQCQVDSQVTMMFWYRQQPGQSLTLIATANQGSEATYESGFVIDKFPISRPNLTFSTLTVSNMSPEDSSIYLCSVVGGLNYGYTFGSGTRLTVV.

This clonotype appeared many times. The chain joins TRBV7-8 to TRBJ2-3; 12 bases are shared with TRBD2. The CDR3 totals 17 residues. The V and J ends lost 5 bases and 3 bases, in that order; junction bases with no gene match: 9. CDR1 is SGHVS and CDR2 is FQNEAQ in the germline V gene. The CDR3 loop is CASSQRPTSGGTDTQYF. CDR3 sequence (DNA): TGTGCCAGCAGCCAGCGCCCCACTAGCGGGGGGACAGATACGCAGTATTTT.

The rearrangement joins TRBV20-1 to TRBJ2-1; possibly TRBD2 for D (6 bases). There are 14 residues in the CDR3. Trimming shortened V by 0 bases and J by 4 bases, and 10 bases separated the two germline ends. The germline gives CDR1 DFQATT, CDR2 SNEGSKA (reference sequence). In DNA, the CDR3 is TGCAGTGCTAGAGAAAGCGGGCGTTACAATGAGCAGTTCTTC. The encoded protein is CSARESGRYNEQFF.

V and J are TRBV6-1 and TRBJ1-5; D is possibly TRBD1 (5 bases). The germline CDR1 and CDR2 sequences are MNHNS and SASEGT. The V end was cut by 6 bases, the J end by 3 bases, with 15 bases between. The CDR3 is 15 residues long. CDR3 bases: TGTGCCAGCAGCCGGGTAGGGGAATTCAATCAGCCCCAGCATTTT. Translated, it gives CASSRVGEFNQPQHF.

The chain has TRBV7-2 and TRBJ2-1; D is unclear. V was shortened by 3 bases and J by 2 bases, with 11 bases between the two germline ends. CDR3 length equals 15 residues. CDR1 SGHTA and CDR2 FQGNSA come from the germline V gene. This chain's CDR3 is CASSFSRPPYNEQFF. In DNA, the CDR3 is TGTGCCAGCAGCTTCAGTAGGCCGCCCTACAATGAGCAGTTCTTC.

This clonotype showed up just a few times. The chain joins TRBV6-1 to TRBJ2-5; unclear D gene. The CDR3 spans 14 residues. Trimming shortened V by 8 bases and J by 5 bases, and 18 bases separated the two germline ends. Germline V gives CDR1 MNHNS, CDR2 SASEGT. CDR3 residues: CASRDQHVRETQYF. The CDR3 region has the DNA TGTGCCAGCCGCGACCAACACGTCCGGGAGACCCAGTACTTC.

V gene TRBV28 combines with J gene TRBJ2-3; D is uncertain. Per the germline V gene, CDR1 is MDHEN and CDR2 is SYDVKM. This CDR3 has 13 amino acids. Trimming took 3 bases from V and 2 from J, leaving 6 bases between them. This chain's CDR3 is CASSFQLTDTQYF. Here the CDR3 DNA reads TGTGCCAGCAGTTTCCAGCTCACAGATACGCAGTATTTT.

This clonotype was seen a few times. The chain is built from TRBV20-1 and TRBJ2-3; possibly TRBD1 for D (6 bases). Germline V lookup: CDR1 DFQATT, CDR2 SNEGSKA (reference sequence). This CDR3 is 15 amino acids long. V was pared by 6 bases and J by 3 bases, with 19 bases between. CDR3 sequence: CSASRTRTATDTQYF. CDR3 coding DNA: TGCAGTGCCTCCCGGACTCGGACAGCGACAGATACGCAGTATTTT.

This clonotype has ten or more counts. The V gene is TRBV12-3 or TRBV12-4, the J gene TRBJ2-7, with 7 bases that match TRBD1. J lost 3 bases, V lost 5 bases, and 13 bases had no gene match. CDR3 length: 16 amino acids. The CDR3 DNA reads TGTGCCAGCAGTGCTCAGCCGGGACAGAGACACTACGAGCAGTACTTC. It codes for CASSAQPGQRHYEQYF.

The CDR3 loop is CASSYSSSPLHF. CDR3 DNA sequence: TGTGCCAGCAGTTACTCGAGTTCACCCCTCCACTTT. The J gene is TRBJ1-6, the V gene TRBV6-5; no definite D call. Germline CDR1 is MNHEY and CDR2 is SVGAGI. The length of the CDR3 is 12 residues. Trimming removed 0 bases at V and 9 bases at J, with 3 bases between.

The rearrangement joins TRBV21-1 to TRBJ2-5. TRBV21-1 is recorded as a pseudogene. This CDR3 is built from 15 residues. The CDR3 DNA sequence: TGTGCCAGCAGCAAAGGCCCGAACCGCCAAGAGACCCAGTACTTC. Translating gives CASSKGPNRQETQYF.

This clonotype was seen at least ten times. Relative to the germline gene, one junction end is altered; a read error may explain this. This chain connects TRBV7-2 to TRBJ2-1; TRBD1 aligns across 9 bases. The CDR3 is made up of 15 amino acids. From germline, CDR1 is SGHTA and CDR2 FQGNSA. CDR3 in DNA: TGCGCCAGCAGCTCGGGACAGGGCACCTACAATGAGCAGTTCTTC. Amino acids: CASSSGQGTYNEQFF.

Only a few counts were recorded for this clonotype. Given a much more abundant clone one base away, this may be a read error. The genes are TRBV7-2 and TRBJ1-1; D gene ambiguous. There are 11 residues in the CDR3. V was cut by 1 base and J by 5 bases, with 2 bases left in between. Germline V gene sequence: CDR1 SGHTA, CDR2 FQGNSA. The CDR3 sequence: CASSLETEAFF. Written as DNA, the CDR3 is TGTGCCAGCAGCTTAGAGACTGAAGCTTTCTTT.

This clonotype showed up many times. This chain uses TRBV12-3 or TRBV12-4 with TRBJ2-2; 9 bases fit TRBD1. The V and J ends lost 7 bases and 3 bases, in that order; junction bases with no gene match: 9. The CDR3 totals 16 residues. CDR3 nucleotide sequence: TGTGCCAGCACTGAATGGACAGGGGTCGACACCGGGGAGCTGTTTTTT. Amino acid sequence: CASTEWTGVDTGELFF.

This clonotype was seen more than once but under ten times. The genes are TRBV4-3 and TRBJ2-7; D is undetermined. Trimming took off 0 bases at V and 3 bases at J, with 9 bases between the two ends. CDR1 and CDR2 from the germline V gene are LGHNA and YSLEER. This CDR3 is built from 14 residues. The CDR3 here is CASSQEGLGYEQYF. The CDR3 nucleotides read TGCGCCAGCAGCCAAGAAGGTCTGGGCTACGAGCAGTACTTC.

CDR3 bases: TGTGCCAGCATTTCCCCCCAGAGCGCAGATACGCAGTATTTT. This sequence encodes CASISPQSADTQYF. The chain is built from TRBV6-5 and TRBJ2-3, with D hard to call. The germline V gene has CDR1 MNHEY and CDR2 SVGAGI. This CDR3 has 14 residues. V lost 7 bases to trimming and J lost 4 bases, with 15 bases between them.

The J gene is TRBJ2-1, the V gene TRBV20-1; weak D call: TRBD1 (7 bases). Germline CDR1 DFQATT, CDR2 SNEGSKA (reference sequence). V was clipped by 1 base and J by 4 bases, with 26 bases between them. The CDR3 is 19 residues long. DNA for the CDR3: TGCAGTGCTAGAGCAGACAGGGACCCTCGAAGGGGGGTTTACAATGAGCAGTTCTTC. Translating gives CSARADRDPRRGVYNEQFF.

CDR3 residues: CASGFLAGEYNEQFF. CDR3 bases: TGTGCTAGTGGTTTCTTGGCGGGGGAGTACAATGAGCAGTTCTTC. V usage is TRBV12-5 and J usage is TRBJ2-1; 7 nucleotides line up with TRBD2. The CDR3 loop spans 15 amino acids. J lost 4 bases, V lost 3 bases, and 6 bases had no gene match. The germline V gene encodes CDR1 LGHNT and CDR2 FRNRAP. The whole variable domain, filled in from reference TRBV12-5 and TRBJ2-1, reads DARVTQTPRHKVTEMGQEVTMRCQPILGHNTVFWYRQTMMQGLELLAYFRNRAPLDDSGMPKDRFSAEMPDATLATLKIQPSEPRDSAVYFCASGFLAGEYNEQFFGPGTRLTVL.

The rearrangement uses TRBV4-3 and TRBJ2-7, with 8 positions matching TRBD2. The J segment lost 5 bases and the V segment lost 2 bases, leaving 8 bases of the junction unmatched. The CDR3 runs 15 residues. Germline V gives CDR1 LGHNA, CDR2 YSLEER. The CDR3 here is CASSQRALAGHEQYF. Written as DNA, the CDR3 is TGCGCCAGCAGCCAAAGGGCGCTAGCGGGCCACGAGCAGTACTTC.

This clonotype was observed at least ten times. The chain carries TRBV2 and TRBJ2-3, with 12 nucleotides matching TRBD2. The germline gives CDR1 SNHLY, CDR2 FYNNEI. The CDR3 runs 17 residues. V was pared by 3 bases and J by 5 bases, with 9 bases of the junction left unmatched. The CDR3 DNA reads as TGTGCCAGCAGTGATCTAGCGGGGGGGCCAAGGGAAGATACGCAGTATTTT. It codes for CASSDLAGGPREDTQYF.

The J gene is TRBJ1-6, the V gene TRBV6-1, with D maybe TRBD1 (5 bases). Trimming removed 8 bases from V and 6 bases from J, with 20 bases in between. Germline CDR1 and CDR2: MNHNS and SASEGT. The length of the CDR3 is 16 residues. CDR3: CASALGGELGNSPLHF. In nucleotides, the CDR3 is TGTGCCAGCGCCCTGGGGGGGGAGTTGGGTAATTCACCCCTCCACTTT.

There are a few counts of this clonotype. The gene calls are TRBV15 and TRBJ2-2; 9 bases line up with TRBD2. The V and J ends lost 0 bases and 8 bases, in that order; junction bases with no gene match: 10. Germline CDR1 and CDR2: LNHNV and YYDKDF (reference sequence). This CDR3 has 17 amino acids. CDR3 nucleotides: TGTGCCACCAGCAGAGATCTGGGACTAGCTATATCGGGGGAGCTGTTTTTT. Translation: CATSRDLGLAISGELFF.

A few counts support this clonotype. At one of its ends the junction is not consistent with the germline gene, which may arise from a read error. This sequence joins TRBV20-1 and TRBJ2-4; 7 bases are a match to TRBD1. The germline V gene encodes CDR1 DFQATT and CDR2 SNEGSKA (reference sequence). The CDR3 spans 14 residues. CDR3 sequence: CSAGEGDRGNIQYF. CDR3 DNA: TGCAGTGCTGGAGAGGGGGACAGAGGAAACATTCAGTACTTC.

This rearrangement joins TRBV7-2 to TRBJ1-3; 7 nucleotides align to TRBD1. The V gene end was trimmed by 5 bases and the J gene end by 0 bases; junction bases not matched to a gene: 7. Germline V CDR1 and CDR2: SGHTA, FQGNSA. The CDR3 has 16 amino acids. The CDR3 bases are TGTGCCAGCAGCCGGCGGACAGGCCTCTCTGGAAACACCATATATTTT. The encoded protein is CASSRRTGLSGNTIYF.

Concerning this clonotype itself: A read error is likely, as this CDR3 ends without the conserved phenylalanine or tryptophan. The J gene is TRBJ2-1, the V gene TRBV6-5; 7 bases fit TRBD1. Germline CDR1 reads MNHEY; CDR2 reads SVGAGI. The CDR3 is made up of 19 amino acids. With 2 bases clipped from V and 1 base from J, the junction kept 14 bases outside the gene matches. CDR3 in amino acids: CASSYIAYRGRLSYNEQFI. The CDR3 DNA sequence: TGTGCCAGCAGTTACATTGCCTACAGGGGCCGTCTTTCCTACAATGAGCAGTTCATC.

Ten or more counts support this clonotype. Mismatch with germline at one junction end may stem from a read error. The J gene is TRBJ2-7, the V gene TRBV12-3 or TRBV12-4, with 9 bases that match TRBD2. This CDR3 region has 14 residues. CDR3 sequence reads: CASSLAGPSYEQYF. The DNA for the CDR3 is TGTGCCAGCAGTCTAGCGGGGCCTTCCTACGAGCAGTACTTC.

This clonotype occurred many times. This chain joins TRBV10-3 and TRBJ2-1, with TRBD2 matching 10 bases. After removal of 2 bases from V and 9 bases from J, the junction contained 4 bases not matched to a gene. The CDR3 length is 14 residues. Germline-derived CDR1 and CDR2 are ENHRY and SYGVKD. DNA of the CDR3: TGTGCCATCAGTGAGACTAGCGGGATGGGTGAGCAGTTCTTC. Translation gives CAISETSGMGEQFF.

The chain joins TRBV4-3 to TRBJ1-6, with D possibly TRBD1 on 5 matching bases. The CDR3 is 17 residues long. V was trimmed by 0 bases and J by 7 bases, leaving 16 bases between them. Germline V CDR1 and CDR2: LGHNA, YSLEER. CDR3 sequence (DNA): TGCGCCAGCAGCCAAGAGGGGACTGGCTCCGGGAATTCACCCCTCCACTTT. Its translation: CASSQEGTGSGNSPLHF.